This entry features one T cell receptor beta chain sequence. What it binds is not known. This sample stems from a study of CD8 T cells in ankylosing spondylitis. V lost 1 base to trimming and J lost 0 bases, with 7 bases between them. The CDR3 has 15 residues. Looked up from germline, CDR1 is LGHNT and CDR2 is FRNRAP. MiXCR, run by TCRdb on the 5' RACE reads, gives a single entry per CDR3 protein. The data hold 650,000 to 800,000 distinct CDR3 sequences, with under 20% observed a single time. Notes on the study in general: A TCR beta motif made of about eight highly homologous variants seemed typical of ankylosing spondylitis blood. In peripheral blood, disease-linked CD8+ clones occurred at relatively low frequencies.

The clonotype originates from a male donor with ankylosing spondylitis. Material: blood, either unsorted or a sorted T cell fraction (not recorded which). This chain joins TRBV12-5 and TRBJ2-1, with D unresolved. CDR3 bases: TGTGCTAGTGGTTTGGGGCTTAACTCCTACAATGAGCAGTTCTTC. It translates to CASGLGLNSYNEQFF.